One and the same sample provided the 14 T cell receptor beta chains below, sequenced in a study of Ad26.COV2.S vaccination and SARS-CoV-2 variants. Treatment in this sample: approximately 18 received Ad26.COV2.S at low or high dose, single or two shots; about 5 received placebo; per-sample allocation not given. Material that was analyzed had been drawn on day 63 after the first vaccine or placebo injection. The table came from immunoSEQ multiplex PCR; TCRdb's copy has only in-frame clones and leaves some out. The data contain over 400,000 clones, about nine tenths of them singletons. The sample consisted of peripheral blood, taken in a trial of Ad26.COV2.S vaccine versus placebo. The receptors were sampled from a person aged 18-65 years who received the Ad26.COV2.S COVID-19 vaccine or a placebo.

This clone was seen just once. This chain connects TRBV11-2 to TRBJ1-6, with unresolved D. V was shortened by 4 bases and J by 7 bases, with 17 bases between the two germline ends. The CDR3 consists of 16 residues. Germline assignment: CDR1 SGHAT and CDR2 FQNNGV. The CDR3 DNA reads TGTGCCAGCAGCTACCGAGTGGCAGGATTAAATTCACCCCTCCACTTT. Its protein is CASSYRVAGLNSPLHF.

Concerning this clone itself: This same CDR3 is encoded by further DNA sequences in the sample. The V call is TRBV5-8, the J call TRBJ2-7; the D is unclear. The CDR3 has 14 amino acids. Per germline, CDR1 SGHTS and CDR2 YDEGEE. The ends were cut back, 1 base at V and 0 bases at J, with 8 bases in the middle. Written as DNA, the CDR3 is TGTGCCAGCAGCTTGAGCCGTTACTCCTACGAGCAGTACTTC. It specifies CASSLSRYSYEQYF.

Turning to this clone: The sample holds other DNA sequences that translate to the same CDR3. The chain combines TRBV29-1 with TRBJ2-1, with D perhaps assigned TRBD1 or TRBD2 (5 bases each). V shed 4 bases and J shed 4 bases, with 8 bases lying between them. Per germline, CDR1 SQVTM and CDR2 ANQGSEA. This CDR3 comprises 12 residues. CDR3: CSVGGGYNEQFF. As DNA, the CDR3 is TGCAGCGTTGGGGGCGGGTACAATGAGCAGTTCTTC.

The rearrangement links TRBV14 to TRBJ2-1, with D tentatively TRBD2 (6 bases). V lost 3 bases to trimming and J lost 3 bases, with 18 bases between them. Per germline, CDR1 SGHDN and CDR2 FVKESK. There are 17 residues in the CDR3. The CDR3 reads CASSHQVGDSYYNEQFF. As DNA, the CDR3 is TGTGCCAGCAGCCACCAGGTAGGGGACTCCTACTACAATGAGCAGTTCTTC.

A single count supports this clone. The chain couples TRBV19 to TRBJ2-2, with D hard to call. The CDR3 covers 15 residues. Germline CDR1 LNHDA, CDR2 SQIVND (reference sequence). V was shortened by 4 bases and J by 3 bases, with 12 bases between the two germline ends. In DNA, the CDR3 is TGTGCCAGTAGTACCCCGGACGGGCACACCGGGGAGCTGTTTTTT. Its protein product is CASSTPDGHTGELFF.

The rearrangement joins TRBV6-6 to TRBJ2-5; tentatively, D is TRBD2 (6 bases). V was trimmed by 2 bases and J by 5 bases, leaving 12 bases between them. The CDR3 is made up of 14 amino acids. The germline V gene encodes CDR1 MNHNY and CDR2 SVGAGI (reference sequence). The CDR3 here is CASSYDREWETQYF. CDR3 DNA: TGTGCCAGCAGTTACGACCGGGAGTGGGAGACCCAGTACTTC.

This chain uses TRBV3-1 (or the pseudogene TRBV3-2) with TRBJ1-1, with TRBD1 matching 9 bases. J was trimmed by 3 bases and V by 4 bases; bases with no gene match: 6. CDR3 length: 15 amino acids. Germline V gene sequence: CDR1 LGHDT, CDR2 YNNKEL (reference sequence). CDR3 region: CASSPRDRDYTEAFF. DNA of the CDR3: TGTGCCAGCAGCCCAAGGGACAGGGATTACACTGAAGCTTTCTTT.

V gene TRBV3-1 (or the pseudogene TRBV3-2) combines with J gene TRBJ1-2; D gene uncertain. V was pared by 0 bases and J by 10 bases, with 6 bases between. The CDR3 has 11 amino acids. CDR1 and CDR2 from the germline V gene are LGHDT and YNNKEL (reference sequence). The CDR3 protein is CASSQDRDYTF. The CDR3 DNA follows: TGTGCCAGCAGCCAAGATCGGGACTACACCTTC.

The J gene is TRBJ2-5, the V gene TRBV24-1; 7 bases line up with TRBD1. J gave up 4 bases and V 6 bases, and 10 bases lay outside the gene matches. Germline CDR1 and CDR2: KGHDR and SFDVKD. The CDR3 runs 15 residues. The CDR3 is CATSPAGGRGETQYF. The DNA of the CDR3 is TGTGCCACCAGTCCGGCAGGGGGTCGGGGAGAGACCCAGTACTTC.

Written as DNA, the CDR3 is TGTGCCAGCAGCCATTGGACTAGCGGGGTTTACAATGAGCAGTTCTTC. Translated, it gives CASSHWTSGVYNEQFF. The V call is TRBV14, the J call TRBJ2-1; 12 bases line up with TRBD2. CDR1 and CDR2 (germline): SGHDN, FVKESK. The CDR3 spans 16 residues. V lost 3 bases, J lost 4 bases, and 4 bases stayed unmatched.

The chain combines TRBV5-8 with TRBJ2-7; tentative D call: TRBD2 (6 bases). Trimming cost V 4 bases and J 3 bases, with 17 bases left between them. There are 15 residues in the CDR3. The germline V gene encodes CDR1 SGHTS and CDR2 YDEGEE. The CDR3 DNA reads TGTGCCAGCAGCGGCGAAAGCGGGTTGGGCTACGAGCAGTACTTC. Translating gives CASSGESGLGYEQYF.

The J gene is TRBJ1-5, the V gene TRBV19; TRBD1 agrees at 7 bases. J lost 6 bases, V lost 5 bases, and 7 bases had no gene match. The CDR3 runs 14 residues. From germline, CDR1 is LNHDA and CDR2 SQIVND (reference sequence). In DNA form, the CDR3 reads TGTGCCAGTAGTGTTTCCCAGGGGGTTCAGCCCCAGCATTTT. Its translation: CASSVSQGVQPQHF. The whole variable domain, filled in from reference TRBV19 and TRBJ1-5, reads DGGITQSPKYLFRKEGQNVTLSCEQNLNHDAMYWYRQDPGQGLRLIYYSQIVNDFQKGDIAEGYSVSREKKESFPLTVTSAQKNPTAFYLCASSVSQGVQPQHFGDGTRLSIL.

The V call is TRBV2, the J call TRBJ2-3; D perhaps matches TRBD2 (6 bases). The CDR3 is made up of 15 amino acids. The V end was cut by 7 bases, the J end by 0 bases, with 14 bases between. From germline, CDR1 is SNHLY and CDR2 FYNNEI. In nucleotides, the CDR3 is TGTGCCAGCAATTTCGGGGGAGCTAGCACAGATACGCAGTATTTT. Amino acids: CASNFGGASTDTQYF.

V is TRBV5-6 and J is TRBJ2-4; D is tentatively TRBD1 or TRBD2 (5 bases each). Per germline, CDR1 SGHDT and CDR2 YYEEEE. The CDR3 length is 13 residues. Trimming pared 3 bases from V and 9 bases from J, leaving 13 bases between. The CDR3 loop is CASSSGTVSIQYF. CDR3 nucleotides: TGTGCCAGCAGCTCCGGGACGGTGAGCATTCAGTACTTC. The full variable domain, completed using reference TRBV5-6 and TRBJ2-4, is DAGVTQSPTHLIKTRGQQVTLRCSPKSGHDTVSWYQQALGQGPQFIFQYYEEEERQRGNFPDRFSGHQFPNYSSELNVNALLLGDSALYLCASSSGTVSIQYFGAGTRLSVL.